Shown below are 14 T cell receptor beta chains from a single sample sequenced in a study of blood T cell repertoires in COVID-19. Here immunoSEQ multiplex PCR was the method, and the copy in TCRdb shows in-frame clones only, minus some. The sample has approximately 130,000 clones; approximately 71% are singletons. The sample taken for sequencing was peripheral blood. Every receptor here comes from a woman aged 70 to 79 with acute or convalescent COVID-19.

The rearrangement links TRBV5-6 to TRBJ2-5; the match to TRBD2 covers 14 bases. With V trimmed by 4 bases and J by 5 bases, 4 bases remained unmatched. There are 15 residues in the CDR3. The V gene's germline CDR1 is SGHDT and CDR2 YYEEEE. The CDR3 protein is CASSRGLAGDETQYF. CDR3 sequence (DNA): TGTGCCAGCAGCCGGGGACTAGCGGGGGACGAGACCCAGTACTTC.

The rearrangement uses TRBV9 and TRBJ2-3, with TRBD2 matching over 8 bases. Germline CDR1 and CDR2: SGDLS and YYNGEE. V lost 3 bases, J lost 1 base, and 1 base stayed unmatched. The CDR3 totals 14 residues. CDR3 bases: TGTGCCAGCAGCGAGACTAGCGGCACAGATACGCAGTATTTT. Translated: CASSETSGTDTQYF.

V usage is TRBV6-1 and J usage is TRBJ2-5; 10 bases are shared with TRBD1. With V trimmed by 3 bases and J by 5 bases, 6 bases remained unmatched. CDR3 length equals 15 residues. Germline V CDR1 and CDR2: MNHNS, SASEGT. The CDR3 DNA sequence: TGTGCCAGCAGTGACCAGGACAGGGGGAGGGAGACCCAGTACTTC. As protein: CASSDQDRGRETQYF.

The chain carries TRBV6-2 or TRBV6-3 and TRBJ2-3; possible D gene TRBD1, 5 bases. Germline CDR1 reads MNHEY; CDR2 reads SVGEGT. The length of the CDR3 is 16 residues. V dropped 6 bases and J dropped 0 bases, with 16 bases sitting between them. CDR3 nucleotides: TGTGCCAGCAGCCGCCGACAGTGGGTTAGCACAGATACGCAGTATTTT. Protein sequence: CASSRRQWVSTDTQYF.

The chain joins TRBV7-7 to TRBJ1-3, with a tentative D call TRBD1 (5 bases). Trimming left V 5 bases short and J 4 bases short, with 15 bases between. Germline-derived CDR1 and CDR2 are SSHAT and FNYEAQ (reference sequence). CDR3 length: 15 amino acids. CDR3 amino acids: CASSPTWGVGNTIYF. CDR3 coding DNA: TGTGCCAGCAGCCCTACGTGGGGGGTCGGAAACACCATATATTTT.

The chain links TRBV5-5 to TRBJ1-1, with a tentative D call TRBD1 (5 bases). This CDR3 contains 14 residues. Trimming removed 4 bases at V and 0 bases at J, with 10 bases between. Germline V gives CDR1 SGHKS, CDR2 YYEKEE (reference sequence). The CDR3 region is CASSLQDLNTEAFF. CDR3 DNA sequence: TGTGCCAGCAGCCTACAGGATTTGAACACTGAAGCTTTCTTT.

This clone was recorded a few times. This chain links TRBV7-2 with TRBJ2-6; D remains ambiguous. Germline CDR1 SGHTA, CDR2 FQGNSA. Trimming took off 4 bases at V and 0 bases at J, with 7 bases between the two ends. CDR3 length: 15 amino acids. The chain's CDR3 is CASSSYSSGANVLTF. The CDR3 DNA sequence: TGTGCCAGCAGCTCTTATAGCTCTGGGGCCAACGTCCTGACTTTC.

To note about this clone: Within the sample, other DNA sequences also encode this same CDR3. The CDR3 protein is CASSVSTGVSYNEQFF. CDR3 bases: TGTGCCAGCAGCGTTTCAACAGGGGTGTCCTACAATGAGCAGTTCTTC. This chain links TRBV9 with TRBJ2-1; 7 bases line up with TRBD1. The J segment lost 1 base and the V segment lost 2 bases, leaving 6 bases of the junction unmatched. Germline CDR1 is SGDLS and CDR2 is YYNGEE. The CDR3 is 16 amino acids.

The CDR3 DNA follows: TGTGCCAGTAGGTCTAGCGGGAGTCTAAACACCGGGGAGCTGTTTTTT. Amino acids: CASRSSGSLNTGELFF. This chain connects TRBV19 to TRBJ2-2, with 10 positions matching TRBD2. V dropped 6 bases and J dropped 2; count of bases not matched to a gene: 6. Germline V gives CDR1 LNHDA, CDR2 SQIVND (reference sequence). This CDR3 comprises 16 residues.

The chain joins TRBV5-1 to TRBJ1-3; D is possibly TRBD1 (6 bases). The CDR3 sequence is 15 residues long. V was shortened by 4 bases and J by 0 bases, with 11 bases between the two germline ends. Germline V lookup: CDR1 SGHRS, CDR2 YFSETQ. The DNA of the CDR3 is TGCGCCAGCAGCGACGACAGGAGCTCTGGAAACACCATATATTTT. Residues: CASSDDRSSGNTIYF.

The rearrangement uses TRBV27 and TRBJ1-1; maybe TRBD1 (6 bases). CDR1 is MNHEY and CDR2 is SMNVEV in the germline V gene (reference sequence). Trimming pared 6 bases from V and 5 bases from J, leaving 16 bases between. The CDR3 is 14 amino acids. The DNA for the CDR3 is TGTGCCAGCAGCCCACCGGGGGGCCTTACTGAAGCTTTCTTT. It is translated as CASSPPGGLTEAFF.

J is TRBJ2-3 and V is TRBV10-3; TRBD1 aligns across 7 bases. CDR1 and CDR2 (germline): ENHRY, SYGVKD. This CDR3 contains 13 residues. CDR3 sequence reads: CALMGQLGDTQYF. In DNA, the CDR3 is TGTGCACTAATGGGACAGCTGGGGGATACGCAGTATTTT.

As for this clone: The sample carries other DNA sequences with the same CDR3. V is TRBV20-1 and J is TRBJ2-7, with D possibly being TRBD1 (5 bases). This CDR3 spans 11 amino acids. Deletions cut 3 bases from V and 3 bases from J, with 6 bases between. The germline V gene encodes CDR1 DFQATT and CDR2 SNEGSKA (reference sequence). CDR3 loop: CSARQGYEQYF. The CDR3 coding sequence is TGCAGTGCTAGGCAGGGCTACGAGCAGTACTTC.

About this clone: Germline and junction disagree at one end, which may indicate a read error. The rearrangement links TRBV5-1 to TRBJ1-3; D is possibly TRBD1 (5 bases). The germline V gene encodes CDR1 SGHRS and CDR2 YFSETQ. The length of the CDR3 is 19 residues. The CDR3 DNA sequence: TGCGCCAGCAGCTCGGCGTACAAAGCTGTAACATTGTGGGGACTTCCGAAGGGCTTT. Its protein is CASSSAYKAVTLWGLPKGF.